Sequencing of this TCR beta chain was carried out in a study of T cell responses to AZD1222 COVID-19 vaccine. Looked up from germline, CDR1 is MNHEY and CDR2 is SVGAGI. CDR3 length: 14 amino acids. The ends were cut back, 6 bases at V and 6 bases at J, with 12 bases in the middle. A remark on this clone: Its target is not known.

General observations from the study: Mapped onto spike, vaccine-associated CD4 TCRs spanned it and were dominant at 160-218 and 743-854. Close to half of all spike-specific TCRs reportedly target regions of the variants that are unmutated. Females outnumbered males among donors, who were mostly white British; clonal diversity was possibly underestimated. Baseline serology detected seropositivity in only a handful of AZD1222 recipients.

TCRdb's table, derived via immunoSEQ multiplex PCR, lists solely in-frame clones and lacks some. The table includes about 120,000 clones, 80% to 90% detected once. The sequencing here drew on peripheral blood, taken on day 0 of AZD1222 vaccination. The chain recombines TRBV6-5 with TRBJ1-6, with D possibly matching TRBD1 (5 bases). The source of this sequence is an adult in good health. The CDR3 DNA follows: TGTGCCAGCAGAAGACCGGGGACTAATTCACCCCTCCACTTT. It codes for CASRRPGTNSPLHF.